The clone carrying this T cell receptor (beta chain) was detected only a few times. Its cognate antigen is unknown. Assay used: immunoSEQ multiplex PCR; TCRdb lists only in-frame clones, some missing. This table holds roughly 51,000 clones, approximately 71% found once. Germline V gene sequence: CDR1 MGHRA, CDR2 YSYEKL. The CDR3 is made up of 15 amino acids. The V gene end was trimmed by 2 bases and the J gene end by 1 base; junction bases not matched to a gene: 4. The record originates from a study of T cell clones after liver transplantation. Study information: At least one year of complete immunosuppression withdrawal without enzymes over twice normal defined tolerance. Regarding the study as a whole: Donor-reactive sequences fell more than third party-reactive ones, suggesting partial deletion.

The chain uses TRBV4-1 and TRBJ1-1, with 7 bases fitting TRBD1. This TCR derives from a human patient who received a liver transplant. The T cells may come from the graft donor. The sequencing used CD4+ T cells from blood, collected approximately 54 months after liver transplant. The CDR3 DNA reads as TGCGCCAGCAGCCAAAGGGGGCTGGGGAACACTGAAGCTTTCTTT. This translates into CASSQRGLGNTEAFF.